Shown below are 7 T cell receptor beta chains from a single sample sequenced in a study of identifying expanded T cells in peripheral blood. The data were produced by immunoSEQ multiplex PCR, yet TCRdb's version contains in-frame clones alone and is incomplete. Of around 60,000 clones in the sample, approximately 82% were seen once. What was sequenced was blood. The receptors originated from a person between 18 and 75 years old in good health.

This chain uses TRBV6-5 with TRBJ2-1, with D unclear. The V end lost 2 bases, the J end lost 11 bases, and 10 bases lay between the germline ends. Germline CDR1 MNHEY, CDR2 SVGAGI. CDR3 size: 12 residues. CDR3 protein: CASSYDAVQQFF. CDR3 nucleotides: TGTGCCAGCAGTTACGACGCGGTACAGCAGTTCTTC.

The J gene is TRBJ2-5, the V gene TRBV11-2; 9 bases fit TRBD1. The ends lost 4 bases at V and 5 bases at J; junction bases unmatched: 8. Per germline, CDR1 SGHAT and CDR2 FQNNGV. The length of the CDR3 is 15 residues. CDR3 loop: CASSSMGQGGETQYF. As DNA, the CDR3 is TGTGCCAGCAGCTCCATGGGACAGGGTGGGGAGACCCAGTACTTC.

This clone was detected ten times or more. The chain couples TRBV5-1 to TRBJ2-3, with 9 nucleotides matching TRBD2. Germline assignment: CDR1 SGHRS and CDR2 YFSETQ. The CDR3 runs to 16 residues. V gave up 2 bases and J gave up 0 bases; unmatched junction bases: 4. CDR3 DNA sequence: TGCGCCAGCAGCTTTGGACTAGCGAAAAGCACAGATACGCAGTATTTT. It is translated as CASSFGLAKSTDTQYF.

This clone was seen once. This rearrangement joins TRBV21-1 to TRBJ1-5. TRBV21-1 is deemed a pseudogene. The CDR3 runs 17 residues. The CDR3 reads CASSKDPTTGLEQPQHF. DNA for the CDR3: TGTGCCAGCAGCAAAGACCCGACCACGGGGTTGGAGCAGCCCCAGCATTTT.

The chain links TRBV5-4 to TRBJ2-7; D call uncertain. Germline-derived CDR1 and CDR2 are SGHNT and YYREEE (reference sequence). The CDR3 length is 15 residues. The ends were cut back, 0 bases at V and 0 bases at J, with 10 bases in the middle. The CDR3 sequence: CASSLGTLSSYEQYF. CDR3 DNA sequence: TGTGCCAGCAGCTTGGGAACTCTTAGCTCCTACGAGCAGTACTTC.

The chain is built from TRBV6-1 and TRBJ2-1; the D gene is possibly TRBD2 (5 bases). Trimming removed 7 bases from V and 3 bases from J, with 10 bases in between. The CDR3 covers 13 residues. CDR1 is MNHNS, CDR2 SASEGT, per germline. The CDR3 is CASKLGGYNEQFF. The CDR3, as DNA: TGTGCCAGCAAACTCGGAGGCTACAATGAGCAGTTCTTC.

This clone appeared once. The chain recombines TRBV9 with TRBJ2-5, with 11 bases matching TRBD2. CDR1 and CDR2 from the germline V gene are SGDLS and YYNGEE. This CDR3 contains 17 residues. Losses at the gene ends were 6 bases for V and 0 bases for J; bases not matched to a gene: 10. Here the CDR3 reads CASNRNPGLADQETQYF. The CDR3 nucleotides are TGTGCCAGCAACCGGAACCCGGGACTAGCGGACCAAGAGACCCAGTACTTC.